This is a list of T cell receptor beta chains from one sample in a study of cytomegalovirus exposure and HLA in healthy donors. Profiled with immunoSEQ multiplex PCR; TCRdb holds only in-frame clones, not every one. The sample lists under 85,000 clones; 65% to 70% were seen once. The specimen was PBMCs. The receptors come from a woman aged 25 to 39 in good health and CMV-seronegative. Both conserved end residues are part of each CDR3. A D gene is named only where the DNA matches it firmly. Clone size is given for some rows only: seen once, a few or many times, or a class if the clone is expanded.

size | J | V | D | CDR3 | DNA
- | TRBJ2-5 | TRBV11-2 | - | CASSLDIQTQYF | TGTGCCAGCAGCTTAGATATTCAGACCCAGTACTTC
- | TRBJ2-7 | TRBV14 | - | CASSQTGYEQYF | TGTGCCAGCAGCCAAACAGGCTACGAGCAGTACTTC
- | TRBJ1-4 | TRBV7-2 | TRBD1 | CASSTGTGGEKLFF | TGTGCCAGCAGCACCGGGACAGGCGGGGAAAAACTGTTTTTT
few | TRBJ2-4 | TRBV2 | TRBD1 | CASRAGQGTQNIQYF | TGTGCCAGCAGGGCCGGACAGGGGACACAAAACATTCAGTACTTC
few | TRBJ2-7 | TRBV4-1 | TRBD1 | CASSQLVKDRKDEQYF | TGCGCCAGCAGTCAACTCGTTAAGGACAGGAAAGACGAGCAGTACTTC
- | TRBJ1-1 | TRBV18 | - | CASSSFRVNTEAFF | TGTGCCAGCTCATCATTCAGGGTGAACACTGAAGCTTTCTTT
- | TRBJ1-2 | TRBV2 | - | CASSVEDYGYTF | TGTGCCAGCAGTGTCGAGGACTATGGCTACACCTTC
- | TRBJ2-7 | TRBV7-6 | - | CASSSRTTYEQYF | TGTGCCAGCAGCTCCCGGACAACCTACGAGCAGTACTTC
once | TRBJ1-2 | TRBV19 | - | CASSIVNRDYGYTF | TGTGCCAGTAGTATTGTCAACAGGGACTATGGCTACACCTTC
- | TRBJ1-2 | TRBV28 | TRBD1 | CASSFAGTGFYGYTF | TGTGCCAGCAGTTTTGCCGGGACAGGGTTCTATGGCTACACCTTC
- | TRBJ2-5 | TRBV2 | - | CATPCNRGCFQYF | TGTGCCACCCCATGTAATCGCGGGTGTTTCCAGTACTTC
- | TRBJ2-7 | TRBV30 | - | CAWARTGRGSYEQYF | TGTGCCTGGGCACGAACAGGGAGGGGATCCTACGAGCAGTACTTC
- | TRBJ1-6 | TRBV5-4 | - | CASSLGGSSYNSPLHF | TGTGCCAGCAGCTTGGGGGGCAGCTCCTATAATTCACCCCTCCACTTT
- | TRBJ1-1 | TRBV9 | TRBD1 | CASSAGTGAEAFF | TGTGCCAGCAGCGCCGGGACAGGGGCTGAAGCTTTCTTT
- | TRBJ1-2 | TRBV7-8 | - | CASSLQGLNGYTF | TGTGCCAGCAGCTTACAGGGATTAAATGGCTACACCTTC
few | TRBJ2-7 | TRBV30 | TRBD2 | CAWELAGGVYEQYF | TGTGCCTGGGAACTAGCGGGGGGAGTCTACGAGCAGTACTTC
few | TRBJ1-1 | TRBV6-5 | - | CASSYSGGAFF | TGTGCCAGCAGTTACTCCGGAGGAGCTTTCTTT
- | TRBJ2-5 | TRBV6-5 | - | CASSYPGQETQYF | TGTGCCAGCAGTTACCCAGGGCAGGAGACCCAGTACTTC
- | TRBJ2-5 | TRBV18 | TRBD1 | CASSLDRARAQYF | TGTGCCAGCTCACTAGACAGGGCCAGGGCCCAGTACTTC
few | TRBJ2-7 | TRBV18 | TRBD2 | CASSPRTSGGAYEQYF | TGTGCCAGCTCACCCCGGACTAGCGGGGGGGCCTACGAGCAGTACTTC
- | TRBJ1-5 | TRBV11-2 | - | CASSFTGGTQPQHF | TGTGCCAGCAGCTTTACGGGGGGAACTCAGCCCCAGCATTTT
- | TRBJ1-5 | TRBV19 | TRBD1 | CASSTQGYSNQPQHF | TGTGCCAGTAGTACACAGGGGTATAGCAATCAGCCCCAGCATTTT